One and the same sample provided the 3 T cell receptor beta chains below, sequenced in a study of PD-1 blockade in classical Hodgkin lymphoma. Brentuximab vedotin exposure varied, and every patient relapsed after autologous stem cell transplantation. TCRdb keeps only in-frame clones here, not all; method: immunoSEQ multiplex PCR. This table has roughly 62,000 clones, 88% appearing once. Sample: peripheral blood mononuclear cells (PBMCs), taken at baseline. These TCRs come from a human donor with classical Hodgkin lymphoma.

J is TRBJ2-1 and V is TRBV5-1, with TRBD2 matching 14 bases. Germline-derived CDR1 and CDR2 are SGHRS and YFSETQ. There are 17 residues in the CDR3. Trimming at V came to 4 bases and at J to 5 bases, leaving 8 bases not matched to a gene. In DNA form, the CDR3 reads TGCGCCAGCAGCGGGACTAGCGGGGGTTCTATCAACAATGAGCAGTTCTTC. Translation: CASSGTSGGSINNEQFF.

The CDR3 DNA follows: TGCGCCAGCAGCTGGGGCGACAGGGACTACGAGCAGTACTTC. Encoded protein: CASSWGDRDYEQYF. J is TRBJ2-7 and V is TRBV5-1, with 7 bases identical to TRBD1. The J segment lost 3 bases and the V segment lost 3 bases, leaving 6 bases of the junction unmatched. The germline V gene has CDR1 SGHRS and CDR2 YFSETQ. The CDR3 spans 14 residues.

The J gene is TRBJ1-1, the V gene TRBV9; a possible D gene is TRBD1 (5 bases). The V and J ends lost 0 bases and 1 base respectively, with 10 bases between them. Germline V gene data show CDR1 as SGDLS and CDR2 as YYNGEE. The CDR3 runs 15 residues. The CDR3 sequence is CASSVAGDSNTEAFF. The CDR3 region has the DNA TGTGCCAGCAGCGTAGCGGGGGATTCGAACACTGAAGCTTTCTTT.